Presented here are 14 T cell receptor beta chains from one specimen sequenced in a study of blood T cell repertoires in COVID-19. Method: immunoSEQ multiplex PCR; TCRdb's copy keeps in-frame clones and lacks some. The table includes 250,000 to 300,000 clones, around 90% detected once. Sequencing was carried out using peripheral blood. The receptors derive from a woman aged 40 to 49 with acute or convalescent COVID-19.

The chain is built from TRBV9 and TRBJ2-2; D remains unclear. The CDR3 length is 14 residues. Between the trimmed V and J ends, which lost 0 bases and 1 base, there was a span of 4 bases. Germline V gene lookup returns CDR1 SGDLS and CDR2 YYNGEE. Written as DNA, the CDR3 is TGTGCCAGCAGCGTAGATCAGAACACCGGGGAGCTGTTTTTT. Translation: CASSVDQNTGELFF. Supplemented by reference TRBV9 and TRBJ2-2, the full variable domain reads DSGVTQTPKHLITATGQRVTLRCSPRSGDLSVYWYQQSLDQGLQFLIQYYNGEERAKGNILERFSAQQFPDLHSELNLSSLELGDSALYFCASSVDQNTGELFFGEGSRLTVL.

V is TRBV18 and J is TRBJ2-5; D perhaps matches TRBD2 (6 bases). This CDR3 comprises 14 residues. CDR1 is KGHSH, CDR2 LQKENI, per germline. The V end was cut by 6 bases, the J end by 5 bases, with 16 bases between. The DNA of the CDR3 is TGTGCCAGCTCCCCGGGACTCTGGAGCGAGACCCAGTACTTC. It specifies CASSPGLWSETQYF.

The rearrangement uses TRBV4-1 and TRBJ2-1; D is ambiguous. CDR1 and CDR2 from the germline V gene are MGHRA and YSYEKL. This CDR3 contains 12 residues. V shed 1 base and J shed 7 bases, with 5 bases lying between them. The CDR3: CASSQVLNEQFF. Here the CDR3 DNA reads TGCGCCAGCAGCCAAGTATTGAATGAGCAGTTCTTC.

The chain recombines TRBV27 with TRBJ2-7; possibly TRBD2 for D (6 bases). CDR3 length: 14 amino acids. V dropped 6 bases and J dropped 6 bases, with 18 bases sitting between them. From germline, CDR1 is MNHEY and CDR2 SMNVEV (reference sequence). CDR3 sequence (DNA): TGTGCCAGCAGCCTCGTGGGACGGCGGGGCGAGCAGTACGTC. It yields the protein CASSLVGRRGEQYV.

V is TRBV2 and J is TRBJ2-3, with TRBD1 matching over 8 bases. V was clipped by 7 bases and J by 4 bases; unmatched bases: 13. Germline V gene data show CDR1 as SNHLY and CDR2 as FYNNEI. The CDR3 is made up of 16 amino acids. The DNA of the CDR3 is TGTGCCAGCACCCCAGGGGGCGCACAGGGCCCAGATACGCAGTATTTT. Encoded protein: CASTPGGAQGPDTQYF.

The rearrangement links TRBV7-9 to TRBJ2-7; 9 bases are a match to TRBD2. This CDR3 contains 17 residues. Losses at the gene ends were 11 bases for V and 0 bases for J; bases not matched to a gene: 17. Germline values: CDR1 SEHNR, CDR2 FQNEAQ (reference sequence). CDR3 region: CAVQGASGALNSYEQYV. CDR3 nucleotides: TGTGCCGTCCAAGGGGCTAGCGGGGCTTTAAACTCCTACGAGCAGTACGTC.

This clone was detected only a few times. The V gene is TRBV6-5, the J gene TRBJ2-5, with 8 bases that match TRBD2. V lost 6 bases to trimming and J lost 6 bases; unmatched junction nucleotides: 6. This CDR3 contains 13 residues. CDR1 and CDR2 from the germline V gene are MNHEY and SVGAGI. The CDR3 loop is CASRRTSRQTQYF. In nucleotides, the CDR3 is TGTGCCAGCAGGAGGACTAGCAGACAGACCCAGTACTTC.

The rearrangement uses TRBV7-2 and TRBJ1-4; 7 nucleotides line up with TRBD1. Germline CDR1 reads SGHTA; CDR2 reads FQGNSA. Trimming took 2 bases from V and 5 from J; bases not matched to a gene: 5. CDR3 size: 15 residues. DNA for the CDR3: TGTGCCAGCAGCTTACCGACAGGGTTAAATGAAAAACTGTTTTTT. Residues: CASSLPTGLNEKLFF.

This clone was seen just once. CDR3 sequence reads: CSVGQGGSQPQHF. The CDR3, as DNA: TGCAGCGTTGGACAGGGAGGCAGTCAGCCCCAGCATTTT. The rearrangement uses TRBV29-1 and TRBJ1-5, with 7 bases aligning to TRBD1. V trimming: 4 bases; J trimming: 6 bases; junction bases outside the gene matches: 6. The CDR3 extends over 13 amino acids. CDR1 is SQVTM and CDR2 is ANQGSEA in the germline V gene.

The chain carries TRBV5-1 and TRBJ2-5; TRBD1 matches at 11 bases. This CDR3 is built from 14 residues. Germline trimming cut 0 bases from V and 5 bases from J; bases unmatched to any gene: 0. Germline CDR1 is SGHRS and CDR2 is YFSETQ. CDR3 amino acids: CASSLGDRGETQYF. The CDR3 DNA reads TGCGCCAGCAGCTTGGGGGACAGGGGGGAGACCCAGTACTTC.

The chain employs TRBV9 and TRBJ2-1; TRBD2 matches at 8 bases. Trimming at V came to 4 bases and at J to 2 bases, leaving 11 bases not matched to a gene. The CDR3 is 17 residues long. The germline gives CDR1 SGDLS, CDR2 YYNGEE. As DNA, the CDR3 is TGTGCCAGCAGCACCCCGGACGGGGGGGCAACCTACAATGAGCAGTTCTTC. This translates into CASSTPDGGATYNEQFF.

This chain joins TRBV30 and TRBJ1-2; no definite D call. Germline V gives CDR1 GTSNPN, CDR2 SVGIG (reference sequence). The V and J ends lost 6 bases and 5 bases respectively, with 10 bases between them. The CDR3 spans 11 residues. CDR3 amino acids: CACATLYGYTF. CDR3 sequence (DNA): TGTGCCTGTGCTACCCTATATGGCTACACCTTC.

The rearrangement uses TRBV9 and TRBJ1-5; TRBD1 agrees at 9 bases. The CDR3 runs to 16 residues. The germline V gene encodes CDR1 SGDLS and CDR2 YYNGEE. The V gene end was trimmed by 0 bases and the J gene end by 8 bases; junction bases not matched to a gene: 9. CDR3 sequence reads: CASSVGDRVSGEPQHF. The CDR3 region has the DNA TGTGCCAGCAGCGTAGGGGACAGGGTTTCGGGGGAGCCCCAGCATTTT.

The chain carries TRBV18 and TRBJ1-2, with 7 bases matching TRBD1. The CDR3 is 15 residues long. The germline CDR1 and CDR2 sequences are KGHSH and LQKENI. J gave up 6 bases and V 1 base, and 8 bases lay outside the gene matches. The chain's CDR3 is CASSPLGQALDGYTF. The DNA of the CDR3 is TGTGCCAGCTCACCACTCGGACAGGCCCTTGATGGCTACACCTTC.